The 6 T cell receptor beta chains in this list originate from one sample, sequenced in a study of blood T cells in healthy people across ages. A sample-barcoded 5' primer and a J-beta primer mix were used in a second PCR of roughly 6 to 11 cycles. TCRdb reprocessed the 5' RACE reads with MiXCR, giving one entry per CDR3 protein. The table lists more than 1.4 million distinct CDR3 sequences, around 42% of them singletons. Material: blood. All receptors come from a woman between 18 and 29 years old in good health.

This clonotype was picked up a small number of times. This chain links TRBV12-3 or TRBV12-4 with TRBJ2-1, with TRBD1 matching 7 bases. The CDR3 has 14 residues. The V and J ends lost 5 bases and 7 bases, in that order; junction bases with no gene match: 8. In DNA, the CDR3 is TGTGCCAGCAGTCCAGGGGGTCCGGGGAATGAGCAGTTCTTC. This sequence encodes CASSPGGPGNEQFF.

The chain carries TRBV5-1 and TRBJ2-7; 9 bases fit TRBD1. The CDR3 length is 14 residues. The germline V gene encodes CDR1 SGHRS and CDR2 YFSETQ. Trimming cost V 4 bases and J 5 bases; bases outside gene matches: 7. The DNA for the CDR3 is TGCGCCAGCAGCAGGGACAGGGTTGGCCACGAGCAGTACTTC. Translated, it gives CASSRDRVGHEQYF.

The sample holds a few counts of this clonotype. This chain connects TRBV6-6 to TRBJ1-5, with TRBD1 matching over 8 bases. V shed 0 bases and J 3 bases; nucleotides not matched to a gene: 4. The CDR3 runs 16 residues. Germline assignment: CDR1 MNHNY and CDR2 SVGAGI (reference sequence). The CDR3 spells CASSYSGTGFNQPQHF. Written as DNA, the CDR3 is TGTGCCAGCAGTTACTCGGGGACAGGCTTCAATCAGCCCCAGCATTTT.

This clonotype was detected only a few times. The J gene is TRBJ1-2, the V gene TRBV7-2, with D tentatively TRBD1 (6 bases). There are 15 residues in the CDR3. Trimming cost V 0 bases and J 8 bases, with 16 bases left between them. The germline V gene has CDR1 SGHTA and CDR2 FQGNSA. The CDR3 DNA is TGTGCCAGCAGCTTAGCTTCGGGGGCACTTGGGGGCTACACCTTC. Amino acid sequence: CASSLASGALGGYTF.

This clonotype was observed at least ten times. This chain uses TRBV15 with TRBJ2-7, with TRBD1 matching over 7 bases. Germline assignment: CDR1 LNHNV and CDR2 YYDKDF (reference sequence). V was clipped by 3 bases and J by 1 base; unmatched bases: 9. This CDR3 region has 16 residues. As DNA, the CDR3 is TGTGCCACCAGCAGCCCCTCAGGGGGACAGTCCTACGAGCAGTACTTC. It encodes CATSSPSGGQSYEQYF.

The chain joins TRBV12-3 or TRBV12-4 to TRBJ2-2, with D perhaps being TRBD1 or TRBD2 (5 bases each). V was cut by 11 bases and J by 2 bases, with 21 bases left in between. CDR3 length: 16 amino acids. The CDR3: CACQGPGDGNTGELFF. For the CDR3, the DNA is TGTGCCTGCCAGGGACCAGGTGATGGTAACACCGGGGAGCTGTTTTTT.